Listed below are T cell receptor beta chains from one sample, sequenced in a study of shared clonotypes between healthy human individuals. Measured with immunoSEQ multiplex PCR; TCRdb has only the in-frame clones, and not every one. The sample lists about 1.5 million clones, 95% to 99% occurring once. Source material: naive CD4+ T cells sorted from blood. All receptors derive from a young man in good health. Both conserved end residues are part of each CDR3. The D gene is left open where the match is weak. Expanded clones are given a class, and other clones once, few, many or no size at all.

d_call,v_call,j_call,clone_size,cdr3_nt,cdr3_aa
NA,TRBV7-2,TRBJ2-1,NA,TGTGCCAGCAGCCCAAGGTCAGGGTGGCGGGAAGGGACTGAGCAGTTCTTC,CASSPRSGWREGTEQFF
NA,TRBV2,TRBJ2-7,once,TGTGCCAGCAGTGGCAGGACCTACGAGCAGTACTTC,CASSGRTYEQYF
TRBD2,TRBV28,TRBJ2-1,NA,TGTGCCAGCAGGCTCCCGGGACTAGCGGGAGGATCGCAGTTCTTC,CASRLPGLAGGSQFF
TRBD2,TRBV10-3,TRBJ2-7,NA,TGTGCCACCGCGAGGAGCGGGAACTCCTACGAGCAGTACTTC,CATARSGNSYEQYF
TRBD1,TRBV28,TRBJ2-7,NA,TGTGCCAGCAGTTTCTCCGGGACAGCCATCTACGAGCAGTACTTC,CASSFSGTAIYEQYF
NA,TRBV9,TRBJ2-2,NA,TGTGCCAGCAGCGAGGCCACCGGGGAGCTGTTTTTT,CASSEATGELFF
NA,TRBV5-6,TRBJ1-6,once,TGTGCCAGCAGCTTGAGAAAAATTAATTCACCCCTCCACTTT,CASSLRKINSPLHF
NA,TRBV18,TRBJ2-7,NA,TGTGCCAGCTCACCTCCGCGTGCTGGGCCCCACTCCTACGAGCAGTACTTC,CASSPPRAGPHSYEQYF
NA,TRBV19,TRBJ2-1,NA,TGTGCCAGTAGTATTACCGGGATCGACAATGAGCAGTTCTTC,CASSITGIDNEQFF
TRBD1,TRBV7-2,TRBJ2-1,NA,TGTGCCAGCAGCTTAGACAGGGGGCAATACAATGAGCAGTTCTTC,CASSLDRGQYNEQFF
NA,TRBV5-5,TRBJ2-5,NA,TGTGCCAGCAGCTTGGTCCAAGAGACCCAGTACTTC,CASSLVQETQYF
NA,TRBV6-5,TRBJ2-2,NA,TGTGCCAGCACTAACCAGCCGACCGGGGCCGGGGAGCTGTTTTTT,CASTNQPTGAGELFF
TRBD1,TRBV14,TRBJ1-2,NA,TGTGCCAGCAGTAACAGGGGAGGCTACACCTTC,CASSNRGGYTF
NA,TRBV2,TRBJ2-3,once,TGTGCCAGCAGTGAAAACCGAGACACAGATACGCAGTATTTT,CASSENRDTDTQYF
TRBD2,TRBV7-2,TRBJ2-7,NA,TGTGCCAGCAGCTCAGGCTTGCTAGCGGTCTACGAGCAGTACTTC,CASSSGLLAVYEQYF
NA,TRBV18,TRBJ2-3,NA,TGTGCCAGCTCACCAAGCACAGATACGCAGTATTTT,CASSPSTDTQYF
TRBD1,TRBV29-1,TRBJ2-7,NA,TGCAGCGTTGACAGGGGGAGCGAGCAGTACTTC,CSVDRGSEQYF